These 6 T cell receptor beta chains were sequenced from one sample in a study of blood T cells in healthy people across ages. Then a second PCR, running roughly 7 to 11 cycles, was carried out with a sample-barcoded 5' primer and a J-beta primer mix. TCRdb itself ran the 5' RACE reads through MiXCR, one entry per CDR3 protein. The sample yields 650,000 or so distinct CDR3 sequences, about 51% seen once. The sequencing sample was made of blood. Source of these receptors: a woman of 80 years or more in good health.

The chain uses TRBV20-1 and TRBJ2-1; TRBD2 matches at 9 bases. This CDR3 has 14 residues. After removal of 3 bases from V and 3 bases from J, the junction contained 3 bases not matched to a gene. Per the germline V gene, CDR1 is DFQATT and CDR2 is SNEGSKA (reference sequence). CDR3 loop: CSASSLAGYNEQFF. The CDR3 DNA reads TGCAGTGCTAGTTCACTAGCGGGCTACAATGAGCAGTTCTTC.

This clonotype was picked up one time. Relative to the germline gene, one junction end is altered; a read error may explain this. V usage is TRBV7-3 and J usage is TRBJ2-3; 14 nucleotides align to TRBD2. CDR3 length: 18 residues. Germline lookup yields CDR1 SGHTA and CDR2 FQGTGA. CDR3: CASSPYRGLAGDTGTQYF. CDR3 sequence (DNA): TGTGCCAGCAGCCCCTACCGGGGACTAGCGGGGGACACAGGTACGCAGTATTTT.

This clonotype was picked up one time. The chain combines TRBV6-2 or TRBV6-3 with TRBJ2-2; either TRBD1 or TRBD2 may fit D (5 bases each). The length of the CDR3 is 17 residues. Germline CDR1 MNHEY, CDR2 SVGEGT. V lost 0 bases and J 6 bases, leaving 17 bases between the germline ends. The CDR3 spells CASSYSISKGRSGELFF. In DNA form, the CDR3 reads TGTGCCAGCAGTTACTCGATATCTAAGGGGAGATCCGGGGAGCTGTTTTTT.

The gene calls are TRBV29-1 and TRBJ2-4, with D possibly being TRBD2 (6 bases). The J call is uncertain, as TRBJ2-5 better fits the DNA end. In germline, CDR1 is SQVTM, CDR2 ANQGSEA. This CDR3 comprises 13 residues. CDR3: CSVVSSAKETQYF. The CDR3 nucleotides are TGCAGCGTTGTCTCTAGCGCCAAAGAGACCCAGTACTTC.

In this sample, this clonotype turned up many times. The rearrangement links TRBV6-5 to TRBJ1-2, with D uncertain. CDR3 size: 13 residues. The germline gives CDR1 MNHEY, CDR2 SVGAGI. Trimming shortened V by 5 bases and J by 7 bases, and 14 bases separated the two germline ends. Here the CDR3 DNA reads TGTGCCAGCAGTGACAACCCTCCGAGTGGCTACACCTTC. It translates to CASSDNPPSGYTF.

This clonotype was seen repeatedly, ten times or more. This chain connects TRBV5-1 to TRBJ2-4, with D tentatively TRBD1 (6 bases). CDR3 length: 14 residues. Germline-derived CDR1 and CDR2 are SGHRS and YFSETQ. V dropped 2 bases and J dropped 5 bases, with 11 bases sitting between them. The CDR3 protein is CASSFRGTQNIQYF. The CDR3 DNA sequence: TGCGCCAGCAGCTTCAGGGGTACCCAAAACATTCAGTACTTC.